This T cell receptor beta chain was found in a study of patients and donors after allogeneic stem cell transplantation (dated by TCRdb to about 2020). Preparation of the library involved RT-PCR. Reads for this sample came from a NextSeq 550. TCRdb reanalyzed the raw reads on its own, using fastp at Q25 for trimming and MiXCR for clone calling, and kept in-frame beta chains. Each CDR3 protein appears once, grouped with its most common genes and DNA. Across this sample there are about 960,000 distinct CDR3 sequences, with approximately 19% seen only once. The top ten clonotypes cover around 6% of the sample. Points on this clonotype: This clone's antigen is unknown. No much larger clonotype is one base removed from it; base qualities were not supplied.

V gives up 3 bases and J gives up 2 bases, and the segment between their germline ends measures 13 bases. CDR1 DFQATT and CDR2 SNEGSKA are derived from the germline V gene (reference sequence). From the cysteine up to the phenylalanine, the CDR3 has a length of 14 residues. This entry keeps only the CDR3 DNA: 42 bases, framed from base 1. The chain couples TRBV20-1 to TRBJ1-2, with TRBD1 perhaps the D gene, on 5 matching bases. What was sequenced was blood, either unsorted or a sorted T cell fraction (not recorded which). The clonotype was recovered from a human donor who was either an allogeneic HSCT recipient or a stem cell or donor lymphocyte infusion donor (not recorded which). It is not recorded whose cells these are; they may come from a transplant donor. The sequence in DNA is TGCAGTGCTAGTATCCCAGGGATGAACTATGGCTACACCTTC. Protein translation: CSASIPGMNYGYTF.